The rows below give T cell receptor beta chains drawn from one sample of a study of cytomegalovirus exposure and HLA in healthy donors. Only in-frame clones appear in the TCRdb table, and some are missing; sequencing was by immunoSEQ multiplex PCR. Among roughly 190,000 clones, more than 9.5% were seen once, and the ten largest hold 7.8%. The specimen sequenced was PBMCs. These receptors all come from a man over 45 in good health and CMV-seropositive. Each CDR3 is given with its conserved first and last residue. D genes are given only for firm matches. For some rows the clone size is stated as once, few or many, or as a class when expanded; others skip it.

clone size,J gene,V gene,D gene,CDR3 DNA,CDR3 protein
few,TRBJ1-2,TRBV16,-,TGTGCCAGCAGCCCTACAGGAGACGGCTACACCTTC,CASSPTGDGYTF
few,TRBJ2-1,TRBV28,-,TGTGCCAACAGTCTCCGGGGTGGCCGGGATGAGCAGTTCTTC,CANSLRGGRDEQFF
-,TRBJ1-5,TRBV5-6,TRBD1,TGTGCCAGCAGCTGGGCCGGGACAGGGGGCGGGCAGCCCCAGCATTTT,CASSWAGTGGGQPQHF
-,TRBJ1-5,TRBV6-5,TRBD1,TGTGCCAGCGGTACAGGGGGGAGCAATCAGCCCCAGCATTTT,CASGTGGSNQPQHF
many,TRBJ2-3,TRBV15,-,TGTGCCACCAGCAGAGATGGGGACTGGGCGACAGATACGCAGTATTTT,CATSRDGDWATDTQYF
-,TRBJ1-1,TRBV27,TRBD1,TGTGCCAGCAGTCCCCTGACAGGGATAAAGAGGACTGAAGCTTTCTTT,CASSPLTGIKRTEAFF
-,TRBJ2-7,TRBV30,-,TGTGCCTGGGGTCCCCCAGGGCATTCAAGGGTCGAGCAGTACTTC,CAWGPPGHSRVEQYF
-,TRBJ1-4,TRBV10-1,TRBD1,TGCGCCAGCAGACCGGACAGGGATACTGGAAAACTGTTTTTT,CASRPDRDTGKLFF
few,TRBJ2-1,TRBV11-3,-,TGTGCCAGCAGCTTAGGGACAGCTGTTAACAATGAGCAGTTCTTC,CASSLGTAVNNEQFF
-,TRBJ1-6,TRBV5-4,TRBD1,TGTGCCAGCAGCTCCGGGACAGTTAGCAATTCACCCCTCCACTTT,CASSSGTVSNSPLHF
-,TRBJ2-7,TRBV10-3,-,TGTGCCACCAGACCGGGTCAGAGCTACGAGCAGTACTTC,CATRPGQSYEQYF
-,TRBJ1-1,TRBV27,TRBD1,TGTGCCAGCAGACGGGACAGGGGGCGAGTTACTGAAGCTTTCTTT,CASRRDRGRVTEAFF
few,TRBJ1-1,TRBV11-3,-,TGTGCCAGCAGCTTAGGGCGGTCTGAAGCTTTCTTT,CASSLGRSEAFF
-,TRBJ1-2,TRBV7-9,-,TGTGCCAGCAGCTTAGCAGGGGTCGGCTACACCTTC,CASSLAGVGYTF
-,TRBJ2-1,TRBV6-5,TRBD2,TGTGCCAGCAGCTACCCGGGAGGGAATGAGCAGTTCTTC,CASSYPGGNEQFF
few,TRBJ1-1,TRBV5-1,TRBD1,TGCGCCAGCAGCTCACAGGGGCACACTGAAGCTTTCTTT,CASSSQGHTEAFF
few,TRBJ1-1,TRBV7-9,-,TGTGCCAGCAGCTTAGGGACAGACACTGAAGCTTTCTTT,CASSLGTDTEAFF
few,TRBJ2-5,TRBV5-1,TRBD2,TGCGCCAGCAGCTTTCATAGCGGGGGAGGGGGAGAGACCCAGTACTTC,CASSFHSGGGGETQYF
-,TRBJ1-2,TRBV15,-,TGTGCCACCAGCAGAGGTTCTCAGAATTATGGCTACACCTTC,CATSRGSQNYGYTF
few,TRBJ2-3,TRBV5-5,-,TGTGCCAGCAGCCGGAGAGGGTCGGATACGCAGTATTTT,CASSRRGSDTQYF
few,TRBJ1-5,TRBV5-6,TRBD1,TGTGCCAGCAGCGATTCGACAGGGGGCGGACAGCCCCAGCATTTT,CASSDSTGGGQPQHF